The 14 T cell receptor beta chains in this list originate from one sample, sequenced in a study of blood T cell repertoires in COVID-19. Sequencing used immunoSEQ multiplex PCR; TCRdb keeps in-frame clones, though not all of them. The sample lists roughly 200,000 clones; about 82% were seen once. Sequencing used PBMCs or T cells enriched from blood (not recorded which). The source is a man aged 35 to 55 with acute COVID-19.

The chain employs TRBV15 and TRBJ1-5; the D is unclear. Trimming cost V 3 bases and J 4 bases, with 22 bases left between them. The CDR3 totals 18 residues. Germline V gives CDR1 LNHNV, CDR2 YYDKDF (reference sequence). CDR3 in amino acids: CATSSARAGRYGNQPQHF. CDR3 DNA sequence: TGTGCCACCAGCAGCGCCCGGGCGGGTCGTTATGGGAATCAGCCCCAGCATTTT.

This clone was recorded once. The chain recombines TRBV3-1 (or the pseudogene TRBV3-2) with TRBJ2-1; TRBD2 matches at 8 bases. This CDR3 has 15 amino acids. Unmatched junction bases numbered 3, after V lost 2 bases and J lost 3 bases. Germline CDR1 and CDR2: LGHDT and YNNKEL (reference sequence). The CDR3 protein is CASSQKRELYNEQFF. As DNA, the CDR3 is TGTGCCAGCAGCCAAAAGCGGGAGCTCTACAATGAGCAGTTCTTC.

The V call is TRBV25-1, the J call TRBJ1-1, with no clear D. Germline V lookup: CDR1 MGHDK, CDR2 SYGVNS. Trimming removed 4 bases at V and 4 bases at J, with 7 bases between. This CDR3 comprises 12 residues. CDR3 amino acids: CASSARGTEAFF. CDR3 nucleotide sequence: TGTGCCAGCAGTGCAAGAGGCACTGAAGCTTTCTTT.

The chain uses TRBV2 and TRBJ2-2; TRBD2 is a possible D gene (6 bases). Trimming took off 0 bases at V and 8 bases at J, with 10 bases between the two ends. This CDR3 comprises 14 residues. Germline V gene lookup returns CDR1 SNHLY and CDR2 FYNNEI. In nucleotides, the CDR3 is TGTGCCAGCAGTGAAGCTGGTGGGAGGGGGGAGCTGTTTTTT. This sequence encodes CASSEAGGRGELFF. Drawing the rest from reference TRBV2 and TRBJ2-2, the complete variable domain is EPEVTQTPSHQVTQMGQEVILRCVPISNHLYFYWYRQILGQKVEFLVSFYNNEISEKSEIFDDQFSVERPDGSNFTLKIRSTKLEDSAMYFCASSEAGGRGELFFGEGSRLTVL.

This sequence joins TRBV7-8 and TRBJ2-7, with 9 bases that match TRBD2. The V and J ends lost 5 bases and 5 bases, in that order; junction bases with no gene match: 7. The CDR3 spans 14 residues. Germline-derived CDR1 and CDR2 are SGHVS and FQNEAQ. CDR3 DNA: TGTGCCAGCAGCACATTAGCGGGAGCCCACGAGCAGTACTTC. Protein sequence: CASSTLAGAHEQYF.

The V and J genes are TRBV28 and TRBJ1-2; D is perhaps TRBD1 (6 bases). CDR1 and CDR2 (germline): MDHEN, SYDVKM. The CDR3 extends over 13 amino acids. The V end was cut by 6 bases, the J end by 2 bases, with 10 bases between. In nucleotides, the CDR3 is TGTGCCAGCAGCCGTGGACAGAACTATGGCTACACCTTC. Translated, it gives CASSRGQNYGYTF.

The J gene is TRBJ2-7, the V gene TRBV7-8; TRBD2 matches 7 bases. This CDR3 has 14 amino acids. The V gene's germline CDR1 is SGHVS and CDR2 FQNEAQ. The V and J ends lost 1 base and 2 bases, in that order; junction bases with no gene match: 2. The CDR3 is CASSLGRETYEQYF. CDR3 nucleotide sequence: TGTGCCAGCAGCTTAGGGCGGGAGACCTACGAGCAGTACTTC. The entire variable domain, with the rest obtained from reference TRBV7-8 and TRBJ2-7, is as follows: GAGVSQSPRYKVAKRGQDVALRCDPISGHVSLFWYQQALGQGPEFLTYFQNEAQLDKSGLPSDRFFAERPEGSVSTLKIQRTQQEDSAVYLCASSLGRETYEQYFGPGTRLTVT.

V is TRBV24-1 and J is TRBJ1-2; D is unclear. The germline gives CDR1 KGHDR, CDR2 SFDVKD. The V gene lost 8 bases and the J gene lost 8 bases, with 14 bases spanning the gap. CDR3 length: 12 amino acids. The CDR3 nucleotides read TGTGCCACCAACCCCCAAGCCTACGGCTACACCTTC. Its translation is CATNPQAYGYTF.

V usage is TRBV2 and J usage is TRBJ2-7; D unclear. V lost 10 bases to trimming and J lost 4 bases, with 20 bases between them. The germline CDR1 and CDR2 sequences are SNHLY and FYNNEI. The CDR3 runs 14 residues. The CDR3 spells CATRSESILYEQYF. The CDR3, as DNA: TGTGCCACCAGGTCGGAGTCTATTTTGTACGAGCAGTACTTC.

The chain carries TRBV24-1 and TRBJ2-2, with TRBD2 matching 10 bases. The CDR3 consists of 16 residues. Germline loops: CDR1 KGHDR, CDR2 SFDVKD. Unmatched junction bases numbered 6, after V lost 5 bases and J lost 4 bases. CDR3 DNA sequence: TGTGCCACCAGTGCTTCCCTAGCGGGAGTCACCGGGGAGCTGTTTTTT. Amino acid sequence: CATSASLAGVTGELFF.

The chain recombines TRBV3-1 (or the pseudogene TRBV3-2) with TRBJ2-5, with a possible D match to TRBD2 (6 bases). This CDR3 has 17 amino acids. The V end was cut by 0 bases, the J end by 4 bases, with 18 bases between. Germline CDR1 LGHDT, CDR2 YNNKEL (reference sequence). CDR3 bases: TGTGCCAGCAGCCAAGATCTGTCCGGGGGAGTTTCAGAGACCCAGTACTTC. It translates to CASSQDLSGGVSETQYF.

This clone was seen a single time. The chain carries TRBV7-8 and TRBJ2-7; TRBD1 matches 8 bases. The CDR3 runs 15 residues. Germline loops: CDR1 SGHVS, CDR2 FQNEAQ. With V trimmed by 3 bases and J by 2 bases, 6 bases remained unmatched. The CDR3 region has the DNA TGTGCCAGCAGCTTGGGGACAGGTCCTACCTACGAGCAGTACTTC. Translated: CASSLGTGPTYEQYF.

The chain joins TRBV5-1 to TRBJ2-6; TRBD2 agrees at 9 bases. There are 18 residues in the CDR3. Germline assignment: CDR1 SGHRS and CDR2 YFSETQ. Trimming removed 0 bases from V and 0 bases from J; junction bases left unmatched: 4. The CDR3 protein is CASSLELAGYSGANVLTF. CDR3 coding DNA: TGCGCCAGCAGCTTGGAACTAGCGGGCTACTCTGGGGCCAACGTCCTGACTTTC.

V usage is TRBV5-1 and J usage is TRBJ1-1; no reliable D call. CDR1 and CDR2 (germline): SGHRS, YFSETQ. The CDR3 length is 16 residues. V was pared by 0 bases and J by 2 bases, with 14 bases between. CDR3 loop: CASSLELQRANTEAFF. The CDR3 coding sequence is TGCGCCAGCAGCTTGGAGCTCCAGAGGGCAAACACTGAAGCTTTCTTT.